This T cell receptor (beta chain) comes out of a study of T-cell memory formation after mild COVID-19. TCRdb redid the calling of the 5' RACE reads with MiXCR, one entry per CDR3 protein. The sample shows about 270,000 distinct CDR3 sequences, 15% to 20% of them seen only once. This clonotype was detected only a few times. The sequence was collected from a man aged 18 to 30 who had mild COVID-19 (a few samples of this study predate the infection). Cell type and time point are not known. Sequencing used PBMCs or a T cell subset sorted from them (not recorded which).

DNA of the CDR3: TGTGCCAGCAGTGAGGCAAAGTTCGGGTACCCAGATACGCAGTATTTT. Translation gives CASSEAKFGYPDTQYF. The V call is TRBV25-1, the J call TRBJ2-3; D ambiguous. Germline loops: CDR1 MGHDK, CDR2 SYGVNS. V shed 3 bases and J shed 4 bases, with 17 bases lying between them. CDR3 length: 16 residues.